Given below is one T cell receptor (beta chain) in context. In this sample, this clonotype turned up many times. No cognate antigen has been identified for it. Base-call qualities are not available, and no considerably larger clone is one nucleotide away. Libraries were built with multiplex PCR. Reads for this sample came from an Illumina HiSeq 4000. iRepertoire HTBI primers and Arm-PCR amplification of CDR3 regions were used to construct TCR beta libraries. PCR products were gel purified before sequencing. On the study's bioinformatics: Gene usage analysis of CDR3 amino acid clonotypes used the approximately 62 TRBV and 12 to 15 TRBJ segments found across samples. COPE and FqMerger were used to merge the filtered high-quality paired reads into contigs. BLAST was used to align contigs to IMGT TRBV, TRBD and TRBJ reference genes, with CDR3 defined following IMGT. Any clonotype with a frequency above 0.1% was classified as a highly expanded clone. Shannon entropy served as the measure of repertoire diversity, while the Gini coefficient captured V-J evenness. Public clonotypes were defined as clonotypes shared by more than one individual. The public reads were run again by TCRdb, first through fastp at Q25 and then through MiXCR, and only productive beta chains were kept. Rows matching on CDR3 protein sequence are summarized as one entry with the most common DNA and genes. The V and J calls follow TCRdb's processing rather than the paper's. The sample table shows about 470,000 distinct CDR3 sequences, and about 16% are seen once. 16% of the sample rests with the top ten.

This sample is part of a study of regulatory T cells in long-lasting Graves disease (dated by TCRdb to the early 2020s). Background on the whole study: Patients with newly diagnosed Graves' disease had been on antithyroid drugs for under 3 months. This study used TCR sequencing and RNA sequencing of peripheral blood to compare persistent Graves' disease patients against newly diagnosed Graves' disease patients. The study was conducted in China and was registered as a clinical trial. A total of around 35 samples underwent TCR sequencing: approximately 13 from persistent and some 20 from newly diagnosed Graves' disease patients.

Beyond this particular receptor, the publication reports: Preferential use of TRBV28, TRBJ1-2 and TRBJ2-5 was observed in persistent disease, whereas TRBV20-1 and TRBJ2-1 were favored in newly diagnosed disease. Peripheral blood alone was examined, since thyroid tissue, which constituted the primary lesion, could not be accessed. Only the TCR beta chain was sequenced and analyzed. The small sample size was acknowledged by the authors as a limitation that may reduce accuracy. More public clonotypes were shared among persistent patients (under 3,000) than among newly diagnosed patients (966). Compared with newly diagnosed patients, patients with persistent Graves' disease had lower TCR Shannon entropy and fewer highly expanded clones, which suggests clonal expansion.

Counted from cysteine to phenylalanine, this CDR3 has 15 amino acids. The kept DNA is CDR3 alone, 45 bases in frame from the first base. V and J are trimmed by 5 bases and 6 bases, and the gene matches miss 12 bases of the junction. In the germline V gene (reference sequence), CDR1 corresponds to PRHDT and CDR2 to FYEKMQ. The label giving this sample's time point can be read as: newly diagnosed GD, antithyroid drugs for less than 3 months. For both TCR sequencing and RNA sequencing, RNA was extracted from PBMCs in TRIzol. The diagnosis of Graves' disease was made according to American Thyroid Association guidelines. Recruitment of patients was carried out at an endocrinology department in Xi'an, China. Each patient gave 8.5 to 9.5 milliliters of peripheral blood, collected in an EDTA anticoagulant tube. Ficoll Paque Plus density gradient separation was used to isolate PBMCs, and no further T cell sorting was done. An Agilent 2100 Bioanalyzer and agarose gel were used to check RNA quality, while a NanoDrop 2000 measured RNA concentration.

This same sample was also part of a study on T cells in Graves' hyperthyroidism and ophthalmopathy. From the second report: Stable Graves' hyperthyroidism was defined as no progression to ophthalmopathy during 18 months of follow-up. Hyperthyroidism patients were newly diagnosed, had a disease duration of under 2 months, and were aged 18 to 65 years. Patients with uncontrolled infections, other autoimmune diseases, pregnancy or lactation were excluded. Clinical symptoms, serum thyroxine and TRAb, thyroid ultrasound, and orbital computed tomography formed the basis for the diagnoses. For the first round of RT-PCR on the TCR CDR3, the HTBI primer set was used together with the Qiagen OneStep RT-PCR kit. Most expanded thyroid clonotypes (frequency above 0.001) were also detected in blood, suggesting blood repertoires may reflect thyroid immune responses. A 13 V-J signature model separated ophthalmopathy from stable hyperthyroidism, with 87.88% sensitivity and 81.08% specificity in cross-validation and 80%/75% in testing. In validation, the model predicted progression to ophthalmopathy with about 71% sensitivity and approximately 72% specificity, a median of around six months before onset. TCR V-J signatures able to tell the groups apart were searched for in a discovery cohort of 90 to 100 patients, of whom under 45 had Graves' ophthalmopathy and about 60 had stable Graves' hyperthyroidism. An independent validation cohort of about 19 hyperthyroidism patients and about 15 patients who later progressed to ophthalmopathy tested prospective prediction of ophthalmopathy. For training and testing, the 110 or so patients in the discovery cohort were randomly divided in a 7:3 ratio. Thyroid tissue and blood T-cell repertoires from about 6 Graves' hyperthyroidism patients were also compared in the study. Once sampling was done, hyperthyroidism patients were given methimazole at a starting dose of 30 mg daily, whereas ophthalmopathy patients were given high-dose intravenous methylprednisolone. A second multiplex PCR round built the libraries, followed by size selection and purification. Paired-end sequencing of the libraries was performed with 100 bp reads on an Illumina HiSeq2000. SOAPnuke was used to process the raw data, removing reads that contained adapters or uncalled bases, had a mean Phred below 15, or lacked an exact match to the constant primer or identifier. High-quality paired reads were merged with COPE v1.2.5, and unique nucleotide sequences were defined as clonotypes. MiTCR v1.1 was used to align the clonotypes against IMGT TRBV, TRBD and TRBJ reference segments. The analysis was restricted to V-J combinations with a frequency above 0.0001, which together covered over 99% of the repertoires. A TCS score was defined as the ratio between F50 (clonal expansion) and ExV (chaos), using BLOSUM62-based TCRdist between CDR3 peptides within each V-J. Welch's t-statistics and random forest reduced several hundred V-J features to roughly 13, which were used in a naive Bayes classifier (R e1071). No statistical method was used to fix the sample size in advance, and group allocation was not hidden from the investigators. According to the paper, TCR Vbeta CDR3 sequencing was carried out on around 140 peripheral blood samples, which came from 40 to 45 ophthalmopathy, 75 to 80 hyperthyroidism and approximately 17 progressor patients.

The sequenced sample was peripheral blood mononuclear cells (PBMCs), obtained at new diagnosis, from a patient treated with antithyroid drugs. This TCR derives from a woman younger than 45 with Graves disease. Donor details come from another sample of the same person, matched by shared clones. Recombination joined TRBV13 with TRBJ2-7; TRBD1 fits 8 bases in the junction. The nucleotides are TGTGCCAGCAGCCTGAGTCAGGGGGCGGCGGTCGAGCAGTACTTC. Its protein product is CASSLSQGAAVEQYF.